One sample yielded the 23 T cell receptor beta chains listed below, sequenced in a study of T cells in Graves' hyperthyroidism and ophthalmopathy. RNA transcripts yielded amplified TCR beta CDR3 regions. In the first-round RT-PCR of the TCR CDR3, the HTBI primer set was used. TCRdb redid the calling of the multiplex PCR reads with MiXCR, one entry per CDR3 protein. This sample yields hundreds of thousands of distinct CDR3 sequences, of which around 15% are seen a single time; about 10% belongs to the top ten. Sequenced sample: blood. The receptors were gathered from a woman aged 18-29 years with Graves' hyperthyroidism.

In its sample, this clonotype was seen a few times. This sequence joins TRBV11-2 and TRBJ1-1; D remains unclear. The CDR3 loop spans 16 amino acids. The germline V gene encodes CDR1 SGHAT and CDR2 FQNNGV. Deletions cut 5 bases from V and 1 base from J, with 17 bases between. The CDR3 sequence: CASSPLRGRRNTEAFF. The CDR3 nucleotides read TGTGCCAGCAGCCCCTTGCGAGGCAGACGGAACACTGAAGCTTTCTTT. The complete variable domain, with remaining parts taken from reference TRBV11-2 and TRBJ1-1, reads EAGVAQSPRYKIIEKRQSVAFWCNPISGHATLYWYQQILGQGPKLLIQFQNNGVVDDSQLPKDRFSAERLKGVDSTLKIQPAKLEDSAVYLCASSPLRGRRNTEAFFGQGTRLTVV.

CDR3 amino acids: CASSQVDLVPYSGNTIYF. The CDR3 DNA follows: TGCGCCAGCAGCCAAGTTGATCTAGTTCCTTATTCTGGAAACACCATATATTTT. The chain is built from TRBV4-1 and TRBJ1-3; D is unresolved. V shed 1 base and J shed 1 base, with 17 bases lying between them. This CDR3 is 18 amino acids long. Germline V gene sequence: CDR1 MGHRA, CDR2 YSYEKL.

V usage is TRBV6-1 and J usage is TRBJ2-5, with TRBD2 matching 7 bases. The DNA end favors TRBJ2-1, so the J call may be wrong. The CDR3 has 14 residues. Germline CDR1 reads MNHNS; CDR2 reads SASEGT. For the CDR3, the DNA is TGTGCCACCCTTGCTGGCGGGAGTCAAGAGACCCAGTTCTTC. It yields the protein CATLAGGSQETQFF.

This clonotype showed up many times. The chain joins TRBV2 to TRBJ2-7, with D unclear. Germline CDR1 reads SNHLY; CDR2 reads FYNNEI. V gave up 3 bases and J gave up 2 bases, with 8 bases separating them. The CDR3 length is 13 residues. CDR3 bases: TGTGCCAGCAGTGAGAACGGAGCCTACGAGCAGTACTTC. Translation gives CASSENGAYEQYF. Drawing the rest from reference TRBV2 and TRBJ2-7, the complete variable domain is EPEVTQTPSHQVTQMGQEVILRCVPISNHLYFYWYRQILGQKVEFLVSFYNNEISEKSEIFDDQFSVERPDGSNFTLKIRSTKLEDSAMYFCASSENGAYEQYFGPGTRLTVT.

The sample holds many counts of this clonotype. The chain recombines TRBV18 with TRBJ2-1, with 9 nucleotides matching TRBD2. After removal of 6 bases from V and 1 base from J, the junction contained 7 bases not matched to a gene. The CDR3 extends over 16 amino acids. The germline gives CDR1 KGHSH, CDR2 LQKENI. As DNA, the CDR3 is TGTGCCAGCTCCCCGTTAGCGGGAGCGTCCTACAATGAGCAGTTCTTC. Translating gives CASSPLAGASYNEQFF.

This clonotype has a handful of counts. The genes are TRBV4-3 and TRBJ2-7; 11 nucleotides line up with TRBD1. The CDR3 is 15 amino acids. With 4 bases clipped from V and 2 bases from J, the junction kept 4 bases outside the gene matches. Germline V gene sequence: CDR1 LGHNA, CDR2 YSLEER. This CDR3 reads CASSPRDRGTYEQYF. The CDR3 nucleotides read TGCGCCAGCAGCCCTAGGGACAGGGGGACCTACGAGCAGTACTTC.

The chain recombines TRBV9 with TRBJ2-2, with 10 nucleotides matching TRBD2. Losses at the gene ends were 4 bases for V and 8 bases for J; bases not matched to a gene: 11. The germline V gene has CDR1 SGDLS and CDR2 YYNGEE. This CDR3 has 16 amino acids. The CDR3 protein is CASSPPLASGSGELFF. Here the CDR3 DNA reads TGTGCCAGCAGCCCCCCTTTGGCTAGCGGGAGTGGGGAGCTGTTTTTT.

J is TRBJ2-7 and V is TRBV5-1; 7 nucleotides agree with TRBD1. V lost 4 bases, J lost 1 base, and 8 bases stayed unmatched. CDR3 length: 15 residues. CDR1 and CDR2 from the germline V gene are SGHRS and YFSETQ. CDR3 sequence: CASSHLTGYSYEQYF. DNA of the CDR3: TGCGCCAGCAGCCATCTGACAGGGTATTCCTACGAGCAGTACTTC.

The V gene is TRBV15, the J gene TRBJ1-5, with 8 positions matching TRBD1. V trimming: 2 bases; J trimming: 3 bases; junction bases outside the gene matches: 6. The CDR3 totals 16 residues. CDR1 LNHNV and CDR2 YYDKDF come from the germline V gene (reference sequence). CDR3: CATSRSRTGNNQPQHF. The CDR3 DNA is TGTGCCACCAGCAGATCAAGGACAGGGAACAATCAGCCCCAGCATTTT.

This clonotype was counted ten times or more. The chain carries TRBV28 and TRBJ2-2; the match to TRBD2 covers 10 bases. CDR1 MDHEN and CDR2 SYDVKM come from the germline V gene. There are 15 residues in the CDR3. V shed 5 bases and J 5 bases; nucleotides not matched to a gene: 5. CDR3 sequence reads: CASSLAGVGTGELFF. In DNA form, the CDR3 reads TGTGCCAGCAGTCTAGCGGGAGTGGGTACCGGGGAGCTGTTTTTT.

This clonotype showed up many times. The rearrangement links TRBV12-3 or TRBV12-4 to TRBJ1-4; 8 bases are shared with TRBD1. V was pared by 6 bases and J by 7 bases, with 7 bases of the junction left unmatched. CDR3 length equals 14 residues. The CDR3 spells CASSPGQVGEKLFF. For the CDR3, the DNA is TGTGCCAGCAGCCCGGGACAGGTCGGTGAAAAACTGTTTTTT.

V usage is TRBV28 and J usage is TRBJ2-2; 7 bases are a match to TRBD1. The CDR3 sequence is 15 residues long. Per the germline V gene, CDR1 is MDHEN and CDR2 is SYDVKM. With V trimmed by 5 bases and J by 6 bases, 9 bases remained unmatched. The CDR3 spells CASSTLGQPPGELFF. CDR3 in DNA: TGTGCCAGCAGTACCCTGGGACAGCCCCCCGGGGAGCTGTTTTTT.

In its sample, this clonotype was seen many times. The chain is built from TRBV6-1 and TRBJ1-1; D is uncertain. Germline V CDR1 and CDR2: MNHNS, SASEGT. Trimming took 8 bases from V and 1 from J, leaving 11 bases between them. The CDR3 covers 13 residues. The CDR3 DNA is TGTGCCAGCTGGGAAATAAAGAACACTGAAGCTTTCTTT. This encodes CASWEIKNTEAFF.

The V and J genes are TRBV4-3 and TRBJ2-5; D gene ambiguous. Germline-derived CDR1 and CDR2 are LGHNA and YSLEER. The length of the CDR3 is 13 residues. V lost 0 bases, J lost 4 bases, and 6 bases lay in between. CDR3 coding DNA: TGCGCCAGCAGCCAAGATATGCCAGAGACCCAGTACTTC. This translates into CASSQDMPETQYF.

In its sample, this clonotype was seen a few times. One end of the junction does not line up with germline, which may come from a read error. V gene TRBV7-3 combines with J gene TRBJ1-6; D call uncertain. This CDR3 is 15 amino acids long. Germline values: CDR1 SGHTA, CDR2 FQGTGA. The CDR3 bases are TGTGCCAGCAGCTTAAGAGGGAGAGGCGGTTCACTCCTCCACTTT. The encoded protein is CASSLRGRGGSLLHF. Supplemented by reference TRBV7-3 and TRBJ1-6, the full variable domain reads GAGVSQTPSNKVTEKGKYVELRCDPISGHTALYWYRQSLGQGPEFLIYFQGTGAADDSGLPNDRFFAVRPEGSVSTLKIQRTERGDSAVYLCASSLRGRGGSLLHFGNGTRLTVT.

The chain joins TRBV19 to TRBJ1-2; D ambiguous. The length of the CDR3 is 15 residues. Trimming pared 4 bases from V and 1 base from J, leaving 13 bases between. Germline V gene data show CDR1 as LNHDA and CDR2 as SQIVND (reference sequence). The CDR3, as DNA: TGTGCCAGTAGTAAGCCGGGCCTTGGTAACTATGGCTACACCTTC. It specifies CASSKPGLGNYGYTF.

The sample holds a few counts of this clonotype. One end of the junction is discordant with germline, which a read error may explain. The CDR3 bases are TGCAGTGCCAGAGACCCTAGCACAGATACGCAGTATTTT. Translation gives CSARDPSTDTQYF. The V and J genes are TRBV20-1 and TRBJ2-3, with no clear D. Germline V gene data show CDR1 as DFQATT and CDR2 as SNEGSKA (reference sequence). This CDR3 is 13 amino acids long.

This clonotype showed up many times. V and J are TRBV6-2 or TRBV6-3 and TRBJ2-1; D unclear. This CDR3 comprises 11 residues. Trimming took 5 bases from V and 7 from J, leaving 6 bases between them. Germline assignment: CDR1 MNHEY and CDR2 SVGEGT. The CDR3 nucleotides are TGTGCCAGCAGTGTCGCAAATGAGCAGTTCTTC. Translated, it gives CASSVANEQFF.

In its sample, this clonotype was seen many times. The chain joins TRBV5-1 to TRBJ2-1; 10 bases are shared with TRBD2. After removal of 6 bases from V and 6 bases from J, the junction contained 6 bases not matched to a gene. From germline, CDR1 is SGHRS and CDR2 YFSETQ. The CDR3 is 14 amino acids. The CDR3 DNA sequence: TGCGCCAGCAAGGGGCTAGCGGGAGTCAATGAGCAGTTCTTC. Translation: CASKGLAGVNEQFF.

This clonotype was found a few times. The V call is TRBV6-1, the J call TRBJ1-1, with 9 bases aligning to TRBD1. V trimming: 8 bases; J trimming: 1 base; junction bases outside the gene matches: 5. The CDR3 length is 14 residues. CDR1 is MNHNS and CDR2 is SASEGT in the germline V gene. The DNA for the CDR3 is TGTGCCAGCCTGGACAGGGGATGGAACACTGAAGCTTTCTTT. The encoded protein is CASLDRGWNTEAFF.

DNA for the CDR3: TGTGCCAGCAAACAGGGTGCGGTTAACTATGGCTACACCTTC. Translation gives CASKQGAVNYGYTF. V is TRBV11-2 and J is TRBJ1-2, with a possible D match to TRBD1 (6 bases). V was trimmed by 7 bases and J by 1 base, leaving 13 bases between them. The CDR3 covers 14 residues. Per the germline V gene, CDR1 is SGHAT and CDR2 is FQNNGV.

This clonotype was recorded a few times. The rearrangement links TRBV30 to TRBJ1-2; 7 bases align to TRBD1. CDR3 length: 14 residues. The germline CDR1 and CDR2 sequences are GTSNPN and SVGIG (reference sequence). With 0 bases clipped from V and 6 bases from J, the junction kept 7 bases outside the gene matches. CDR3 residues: CAWSVRGTADGYTF. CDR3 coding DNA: TGTGCCTGGAGTGTAAGGGGGACAGCCGATGGCTACACCTTC.

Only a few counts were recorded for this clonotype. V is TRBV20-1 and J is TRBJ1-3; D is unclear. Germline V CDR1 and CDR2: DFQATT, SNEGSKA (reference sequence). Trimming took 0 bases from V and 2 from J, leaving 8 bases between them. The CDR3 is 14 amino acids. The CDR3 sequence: CSARDEGAGNTIYF. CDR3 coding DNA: TGCAGTGCTAGAGATGAAGGAGCTGGAAACACCATATATTTT.